This T cell receptor (beta chain) appears in the sequencing data of a study of cytomegalovirus exposure and HLA in healthy donors. Notes on the study in general: It was reported in a later analysis that an Asian-associated ancestry cluster showed fewer N-insertions than the roughly 660-donor mean.

Trimming left V 2 bases short and J 5 bases short, with 12 bases between. Germline CDR1 MDHEN, CDR2 SYDVKM. The length of the CDR3 is 14 residues. As concerns this clone: Its antigen is unknown.

The PCR contained 60 Vbeta and 13 Jbeta primers. The method was immunoSEQ multiplex PCR; TCRdb's version includes in-frame clones alone and lacks a portion of them. Found here are approximately 69,000 clones, roughly 74% of them singletons; the top ten hold about 24%. Sequencing was performed on PBMCs. The chain employs TRBV28 and TRBJ2-5; D unclear. The sequence was collected from a woman aged 25 to 39 in good health and CMV-seropositive. The CDR3 loop is CASSLQHRMETQYF. CDR3 sequence (DNA): TGTGCCAGCAGTTTACAGCACAGAATGGAGACCCAGTACTTC. The full variable domain, completed using reference TRBV28 and TRBJ2-5, is DVKVTQSSRYLVKRTGEKVFLECVQDMDHENMFWYRQDPGLGLRLIYFSYDVKMKEKGDIPEGYSVSREKKERFSLILESASTNQTSMYLCASSLQHRMETQYFGPGTRLLVL.